Each of the 25 T cell receptor beta chains below was sequenced from the same sample in a study of Ad26.COV2.S vaccination and SARS-CoV-2 variants (dated by TCRdb to the early 2020s). The treatment or condition label of this sample denotes: roughly 19 received Ad26.COV2.S at low or high dose, single or two shots; several received placebo; per-sample allocation not given. For vaccine and placebo recipients, repertoires were sequenced using samples collected on day 63 after the first injection. The library was built by means of the immunoSEQ multiplex PCR assay. The table was pulled from immuneACCESS by TCRdb, which kept in-frame rearrangements only. Such tables lose some clones; where checked, under half of the loss comes from unresolved V genes, and the rest has no known cause. The sample table records about 350,000 clones; roughly nine tenths of these occur just once. The ten largest make up around 6.4% of the sample.

This specimen was peripheral blood, taken in a trial of Ad26.COV2.S vaccine versus placebo. The origin of the receptors is a person between 18 and 60 years old who received the Ad26.COV2.S COVID-19 vaccine or a placebo.

The chain is built from TRBV5-8 and TRBJ2-2; 12 positions match TRBD1. The CDR3 is made up of 15 amino acids. V lost 6 bases, J lost 7 bases, and 7 bases stayed unmatched. Germline V gene sequence: CDR1 SGHTS, CDR2 YDEGEE. CDR3 region: CASTPGQGASGELFF. CDR3 DNA: TGTGCCAGCACCCCGGGACAGGGGGCCAGCGGGGAGCTGTTTTTT.

This sequence joins TRBV4-1 and TRBJ2-7; TRBD2 might be the D (5 bases). This CDR3 is 13 amino acids long. The germline V gene has CDR1 MGHRA and CDR2 YSYEKL. V was shortened by 3 bases and J by 6 bases, with 12 bases between the two germline ends. The DNA for the CDR3 is TGCGCCAGCAGCCATGGAGGAATCGGCGAGCAGTACTTC. Protein product: CASSHGGIGEQYF.

The chain employs TRBV13 and TRBJ2-3; 11 bases fit TRBD2. Germline V gene lookup returns CDR1 PRHDT and CDR2 FYEKMQ (reference sequence). Germline trimming cut 2 bases from V and 0 bases from J; bases unmatched to any gene: 10. The CDR3 runs 19 residues. CDR3 loop: CASSLTRTSGQTSTDTQYF. In nucleotides, the CDR3 is TGTGCCAGCAGCTTAACCAGGACTAGCGGGCAAACTAGCACAGATACGCAGTATTTT.

Notes on this clone: Other DNA variants within this sample encode the same CDR3. This rearrangement joins TRBV29-1 to TRBJ2-7; either TRBD1 or TRBD2 may supply D (5 bases each). Germline CDR1 SQVTM, CDR2 ANQGSEA. The CDR3 is made up of 11 amino acids. The V end lost 4 bases, the J end lost 2 bases, and 6 bases lay between the germline ends. DNA of the CDR3: TGCAGCGTTGTGGGGGCCTACGAGCAGTACTTC. Translation gives CSVVGAYEQYF.

This rearrangement joins TRBV29-1 to TRBJ1-2; D may be TRBD1 (6 bases). V dropped 0 bases and J dropped 0 bases, with 17 bases sitting between them. The CDR3 contains 17 residues. The germline gives CDR1 SQVTM, CDR2 ANQGSEA. CDR3 residues: CSVEDRGASRTNYGYTF. Written as DNA, the CDR3 is TGCAGCGTTGAAGATCGGGGGGCGAGCAGAACTAACTATGGCTACACCTTC. The full variable domain, with the rest looked up from reference TRBV29-1 and TRBJ1-2, is SAVISQKPSRDICQRGTSLTIQCQVDSQVTMMFWYRQQPGQSLTLIATANQGSEATYESGFVIDKFPISRPNLTFSTLTVSNMSPEDSSIYLCSVEDRGASRTNYGYTFGSGTRLTVV.

The rearrangement joins TRBV2 to TRBJ1-1; D is unclear. CDR3 length: 15 residues. Deletions cut 1 base from V and 10 bases from J, with 19 bases between. CDR1 SNHLY and CDR2 FYNNEI come from the germline V gene. CDR3 loop: CASSEGFGWESGAFF. The CDR3 bases are TGTGCCAGCAGTGAAGGTTTTGGCTGGGAATCCGGAGCTTTCTTT.

This rearrangement joins TRBV5-1 to TRBJ1-3; 9 bases align to TRBD1. The CDR3 runs 16 residues. Unmatched junction bases numbered 7, after V lost 3 bases and J lost 3 bases. From germline, CDR1 is SGHRS and CDR2 YFSETQ. This CDR3 reads CASSSGGQGNGNTIYF. CDR3 sequence (DNA): TGCGCCAGCAGCTCCGGCGGACAGGGGAATGGAAACACCATATATTTT.

This sequence joins TRBV28 and TRBJ2-7, with D possibly being TRBD1 or TRBD2 (6 bases each). The germline CDR1 and CDR2 sequences are MDHEN and SYDVKM. This CDR3 has 16 residues. Between the trimmed V and J ends, which lost 2 bases and 3 bases, there was a span of 17 bases. The CDR3 region is CASSLPGRGLIYEQYF. Written as DNA, the CDR3 is TGTGCCAGCAGTTTACCAGGCCGGGGGCTGATCTACGAGCAGTACTTC.

This clone was detected once. The chain combines TRBV7-3 with TRBJ1-2; 10 bases map to TRBD1. Germline V gives CDR1 SGHTA, CDR2 FQGTGA. The J segment lost 3 bases and the V segment lost 5 bases, leaving 6 bases of the junction unmatched. There are 15 residues in the CDR3. CDR3 amino acids: CASSPRDRGDYGYTF. The CDR3, as DNA: TGTGCCAGCAGCCCCCGGGACAGGGGCGACTATGGCTACACCTTC. Together with reference TRBV7-3 and TRBJ1-2, the CDR3 gives the full variable domain: GAGVSQTPSNKVTEKGKYVELRCDPISGHTALYWYRQSLGQGPEFLIYFQGTGAADDSGLPNDRFFAVRPEGSVSTLKIQRTERGDSAVYLCASSPRDRGDYGYTFGSGTRLTVV.

V and J are TRBV7-3 and TRBJ2-2; TRBD2 agrees at 7 bases. Germline V CDR1 and CDR2: SGHTA, FQGTGA. Trimming at V came to 4 bases and at J to 4 bases, leaving 0 bases not matched to a gene. The CDR3 has 13 residues. Written as DNA, the CDR3 is TGTGCCAGCAGCTCGGGAGGCACCGGGGAGCTGTTTTTT. Encoded protein: CASSSGGTGELFF.

The chain links TRBV15 to TRBJ2-6; the D gene is possibly TRBD1 (6 bases). Trimming took off 5 bases at V and 2 bases at J, with 16 bases between the two ends. The CDR3 is 17 residues long. Germline V gene sequence: CDR1 LNHNV, CDR2 YYDKDF (reference sequence). CDR3 loop: CATSRRDTLAGANVLTF. The CDR3, as DNA: TGTGCCACCAGCCGTAGGGACACCCTGGCTGGGGCCAACGTCCTGACTTTC.

This clone was seen a single time. CDR3 loop: CASGLLMEQYF. CDR3 nucleotides: TGTGCCAGCGGCCTACTTATGGAGCAGTACTTC. The genes are TRBV6-2 or TRBV6-3 and TRBJ2-7, with D hard to call. V lost 8 bases and J 7 bases, leaving 12 bases between the germline ends. This CDR3 region has 11 residues. Germline CDR1 is MNHEY and CDR2 is SVGEGT.

The V gene is TRBV21-1, the J gene TRBJ2-3. TRBV21-1 is tagged as a pseudogene. The CDR3 runs 18 residues. CDR3 DNA: TGTGCCAGCAGCAAAGCGCTCGGTACACCGACCTGCACAGATACGCAGTATTTT. Residues: CASSKALGTPTCTDTQYF.

This clone appeared a single time. The chain recombines TRBV4-2 with TRBJ1-1; tentative D call: TRBD1 (6 bases). The ends were cut back, 4 bases at V and 4 bases at J, with 19 bases in the middle. Germline lookup yields CDR1 LGHNA and CDR2 YNFKEQ. This CDR3 is built from 16 residues. The CDR3 protein is CASSPFTQGFGTEAFF. In DNA form, the CDR3 reads TGTGCCAGCAGCCCCTTTACACAGGGATTCGGCACTGAAGCTTTCTTT.

V and J are TRBV28 and TRBJ2-6, with D unresolved. V lost 6 bases and J lost 0, with 3 bases in between. Germline CDR1 is MDHEN and CDR2 is SYDVKM. CDR3 length: 13 amino acids. The CDR3 bases are TGTGCCAGCAGCCCCTCTGGGGCCAACGTCCTGACTTTC. Its protein is CASSPSGANVLTF.

J is TRBJ1-4 and V is TRBV5-1, with D perhaps matching TRBD1 (6 bases). Germline assignment: CDR1 SGHRS and CDR2 YFSETQ. Deletions cut 1 base from V and 3 bases from J, with 10 bases between. CDR3 length: 15 amino acids. The CDR3 sequence: CASSLIQGANEKLFF. CDR3 nucleotide sequence: TGCGCCAGCAGCTTGATACAGGGTGCTAATGAAAAACTGTTTTTT.

The V and J genes are TRBV10-3 and TRBJ2-7, with no clear D. Trimming left V 2 bases short and J 7 bases short, with 6 bases between. The germline V gene has CDR1 ENHRY and CDR2 SYGVKD. The CDR3 is 11 residues long. The CDR3 loop reads CAISELSEQYF. For the CDR3, the DNA is TGTGCCATCAGTGAGCTCTCAGAGCAGTACTTC.

This clone was found once. The rearrangement joins TRBV7-9 to TRBJ1-1, with 8 bases aligning to TRBD1. The trim removed 6 bases at V and 0 bases at J, leaving 12 bases unmatched. The CDR3 has 17 residues. Germline assignment: CDR1 SEHNR and CDR2 FQNEAQ (reference sequence). This CDR3 reads CASSFHRRTGLNTEAFF. The CDR3 coding sequence is TGTGCCAGCAGTTTTCACCGAAGGACAGGGTTGAACACTGAAGCTTTCTTT.

V is TRBV18 and J is TRBJ1-4, with a weak D call TRBD1 (6 bases). CDR1 KGHSH and CDR2 LQKENI come from the germline V gene. This CDR3 has 14 amino acids. Trimming stripped 3 bases from V and 7 bases from J, with 12 bases between. DNA for the CDR3: TGTGCCAGCTCACCTACACAGGGTACTGAAAAACTGTTTTTT. Translated: CASSPTQGTEKLFF.

The chain links TRBV29-1 to TRBJ2-5; 11 positions match TRBD1. The trim removed 2 bases at V and 1 base at J, leaving 15 bases unmatched. The CDR3 runs 19 residues. Germline V CDR1 and CDR2: SQVTM, ANQGSEA. As DNA, the CDR3 is TGCAGCGTTGAAAAGGGGAGTTTTGGGACAGGGGGTTCCCAAGAGACCCAGTACTTC. Protein product: CSVEKGSFGTGGSQETQYF.

This chain connects TRBV4-2 to TRBJ1-1, with 9 bases lining up with TRBD1. Germline CDR1 reads LGHNA; CDR2 reads YNFKEQ. V trimming: 1 base; J trimming: 8 bases; junction bases outside the gene matches: 11. The CDR3 contains 16 residues. The CDR3 loop is CASSQVTGGRIFEAFF. CDR3 coding DNA: TGTGCCAGCAGCCAAGTTACAGGGGGCCGGATATTCGAAGCTTTCTTT.

This clone showed up just a few times. In nucleotides, the CDR3 is TGCGCCAGCAGCCAGGGACTAGCGGAAACCTACGAGCAGTACTTC. The encoded protein is CASSQGLAETYEQYF. The chain uses TRBV4-3 and TRBJ2-7; 11 nucleotides align to TRBD2. CDR1 is LGHNA and CDR2 is YSLEER in the germline V gene. CDR3 size: 15 residues. V shed 3 bases, J shed 2 bases, and the junction held 3 bases outside the gene matches.

The chain links TRBV28 to TRBJ2-7, with 9 bases that match TRBD1. The CDR3 spans 15 residues. After removal of 8 bases from V and 5 bases from J, the junction contained 13 bases not matched to a gene. Germline V CDR1 and CDR2: MDHEN, SYDVKM. The CDR3 DNA reads TGTGCCAGCCCTCCGGGCACAGGGGGCAGGAACGAGCAGTACTTC. This gives the protein CASPPGTGGRNEQYF.

This chain joins TRBV2 and TRBJ2-7, with D possibly being TRBD2 (5 bases). The CDR3 contains 14 residues. Trimming left V 10 bases short and J 3 bases short, with 19 bases between. From germline, CDR1 is SNHLY and CDR2 FYNNEI. CDR3 protein: CATRLQRTDYEQYF. Here the CDR3 DNA reads TGTGCCACTAGACTTCAGCGGACCGACTACGAGCAGTACTTC. Full variable domain (missing parts from reference TRBV2 and TRBJ2-7): EPEVTQTPSHQVTQMGQEVILRCVPISNHLYFYWYRQILGQKVEFLVSFYNNEISEKSEIFDDQFSVERPDGSNFTLKIRSTKLEDSAMYFCATRLQRTDYEQYFGPGTRLTVT.

V usage is TRBV6-2 or TRBV6-3 and J usage is TRBJ1-6; D unresolved. The CDR3 length is 19 residues. Germline V gene data show CDR1 as MNHEY and CDR2 as SVGEGT. V dropped 4 bases and J dropped 0 bases, with 19 bases sitting between them. In DNA, the CDR3 is TGTGCCAGCAGTTCTACCGGGAAGCTGAGAAGCTCCTATAATTCACCCCTCCACTTT. It encodes CASSSTGKLRSSYNSPLHF.